Below, 30 T cell receptor beta chains from the same sample are listed, as sequenced in a study of radiation and T cells in renal cell carcinoma. TCRdb's table, derived via immunoSEQ multiplex PCR, lists solely in-frame clones and lacks some. This table has some 100,000 clones, approximately 83% appearing once. Time point defined: baseline pretreatment blood. The treatment was: 15 Gy SBRT to primary tumor, nephrectomy 4 weeks later. Specimen: blood, collected from a patient whose treatment included radiotherapy and nephrectomy. The receptors come from a man aged 55 to 70 with renal cell carcinoma.

V and J are TRBV6-5 and TRBJ1-1; tentative D call: TRBD1 (6 bases). Germline lookup yields CDR1 MNHEY and CDR2 SVGAGI. The CDR3 sequence is 14 residues long. Trimming took off 5 bases at V and 0 bases at J, with 10 bases between the two ends. This chain's CDR3 is CASSLQGMNTEAFF. Here the CDR3 DNA reads TGTGCCAGCAGTCTCCAGGGGATGAACACTGAAGCTTTCTTT.

The gene calls are TRBV7-8 and TRBJ2-5, with D perhaps matching TRBD2 (5 bases). This CDR3 has 14 amino acids. In germline, CDR1 is SGHVS, CDR2 FQNEAQ. V was trimmed by 0 bases and J by 5 bases, leaving 10 bases between them. In DNA form, the CDR3 reads TGTGCCAGCAGCTTAGCCGCGGGCTCCGAGACCCAGTACTTC. This gives the protein CASSLAAGSETQYF.

This clone has more than one count but fewer than ten. V and J are TRBV7-7 and TRBJ1-5; D is ambiguous. Trimming removed 1 base at V and 7 bases at J, with 8 bases between. The CDR3 contains 13 residues. Germline CDR1 is SSHAT and CDR2 is FNYEAQ (reference sequence). The CDR3: CASSLVYGQPQHF. For the CDR3, the DNA is TGTGCCAGCAGCTTAGTCTACGGACAGCCCCAGCATTTT.

Regarding this clone: A junction end diverges from the germline sequence, so it may reflect a read error. In nucleotides, the CDR3 is TGTGCCAGCAGCCTAGACAGGGGGACCGGGGAGCTGTTTTTT. Translating it yields CASSLDRGTGELFF. The gene calls are TRBV11-3 and TRBJ2-2; 9 nucleotides align to TRBD1. The CDR3 is 14 amino acids. Germline V gene data show CDR1 as SGHNT and CDR2 as YENEEA.

The rearrangement links TRBV30 to TRBJ2-5; TRBD2 matches 13 bases. With V trimmed by 5 bases and J by 3 bases, 3 bases remained unmatched. The CDR3 loop spans 14 amino acids. Germline V gene lookup returns CDR1 GTSNPN and CDR2 SVGIG (reference sequence). The DNA for the CDR3 is TGTGCCTGGCAAGGACTAGCGGGAGAAGAGACCCAGTACTTC. Its translation: CAWQGLAGEETQYF.

The chain joins TRBV13 to TRBJ2-1, with 10 bases matching TRBD2. V lost 5 bases to trimming and J lost 0 bases; unmatched junction nucleotides: 7. CDR1 PRHDT and CDR2 FYEKMQ come from the germline V gene (reference sequence). There are 17 residues in the CDR3. The CDR3 DNA reads as TGTGCCAGCAGCGCTCCGGGACTAGCGTCCTCCTACAATGAGCAGTTCTTC. Protein product: CASSAPGLASSYNEQFF.

V is TRBV6-1 and J is TRBJ1-2, with 7 bases identical to TRBD1. The CDR3 spans 15 residues. CDR1 is MNHNS, CDR2 SASEGT, per germline. J gave up 0 bases and V 6 bases, and 7 bases lay outside the gene matches. The CDR3 loop reads CASSARGTANYGYTF. The CDR3, as DNA: TGTGCCAGCAGCGCCCGCGGGACAGCTAACTATGGCTACACCTTC.

The CDR3 DNA is TGTGCCAGCAGTACCACCGACAGGGTCTACGAGCAGTACTTC. It translates to CASSTTDRVYEQYF. The chain carries TRBV27 and TRBJ2-7; 7 positions match TRBD1. This CDR3 is built from 14 residues. Germline loops: CDR1 MNHEY, CDR2 SMNVEV (reference sequence). J gave up 3 bases and V 5 bases, and 7 bases lay outside the gene matches.

This chain connects TRBV27 to TRBJ2-2, with unresolved D. Trimming pared 5 bases from V and 5 bases from J, leaving 18 bases between. The CDR3 consists of 16 residues. Germline CDR1 and CDR2: MNHEY and SMNVEV (reference sequence). The CDR3 here is CASSPPGGQNTGELFF. The CDR3 bases are TGTGCCAGCAGTCCCCCCGGTGGGCAGAATACCGGGGAGCTGTTTTTT.

V usage is TRBV7-2 and J usage is TRBJ1-1; the D gene is possibly TRBD1 (5 bases). Trimming left V 1 base short and J 5 bases short, with 23 bases between. The CDR3 covers 18 residues. Germline loops: CDR1 SGHTA, CDR2 FQGNSA. In DNA form, the CDR3 reads TGTGCCAGCAGCTTAGTAGTCTCGGTTCAGGGTGTGGGAACTGAAGCTTTCTTT. Protein product: CASSLVVSVQGVGTEAFF.

The CDR3 region is CASSAGLAVSSYEQYF. CDR3 DNA: TGTGCCAGCAGCGCAGGACTAGCAGTAAGCTCCTACGAGCAGTACTTC. The chain carries TRBV9 and TRBJ2-7, with 8 bases matching TRBD2. The V segment lost 3 bases and the J segment 0 bases; nucleotides outside the gene matches: 8. CDR3 size: 16 residues. Germline CDR1 reads SGDLS; CDR2 reads YYNGEE. The full variable domain, completed using reference TRBV9 and TRBJ2-7, is DSGVTQTPKHLITATGQRVTLRCSPRSGDLSVYWYQQSLDQGLQFLIQYYNGEERAKGNILERFSAQQFPDLHSELNLSSLELGDSALYFCASSAGLAVSSYEQYFGPGTRLTVT.

The genes are TRBV6-5 and TRBJ1-1; no clear D. Germline V lookup: CDR1 MNHEY, CDR2 SVGAGI. The CDR3 runs to 13 residues. V was cut by 5 bases and J by 3 bases, with 10 bases left in between. The CDR3 sequence is CASSTWDYTEAFF. CDR3 DNA sequence: TGTGCCAGCAGTACCTGGGATTACACTGAAGCTTTCTTT.

The chain uses TRBV7-2 and TRBJ2-5, with 7 bases lining up with TRBD2. The junction had 7 bases not matched to a gene; V was cut back by 1 base and J by 5 bases. The CDR3 is made up of 15 amino acids. Germline CDR1 reads SGHTA; CDR2 reads FQGNSA. The CDR3 bases are TGTGCCAGCAGCTTAGGCGGGAGTAATGGGGAGACCCAGTACTTC. Its protein is CASSLGGSNGETQYF.

V usage is TRBV4-1 and J usage is TRBJ2-3; D not certain. Germline V gene lookup returns CDR1 MGHRA and CDR2 YSYEKL. CDR3 size: 15 residues. V lost 3 bases to trimming and J lost 4 bases, with 14 bases between them. CDR3 sequence: CASSQDRVLADTQYF. CDR3 coding DNA: TGCGCCAGCAGCCAGGATAGGGTCCTCGCAGATACGCAGTATTTT.

This clone was detected a few times. V gene TRBV25-1 combines with J gene TRBJ2-2; 9 positions match TRBD1. Germline trimming cut 6 bases from V and 5 bases from J; bases unmatched to any gene: 7. The germline gives CDR1 MGHDK, CDR2 SYGVNS. CDR3 length: 15 amino acids. The CDR3 region is CASRPDRGGTGELFF. The DNA for the CDR3 is TGTGCCAGCAGGCCCGACAGGGGGGGGACCGGGGAGCTGTTTTTT.

This chain joins TRBV6-6 and TRBJ2-7; 12 bases map to TRBD2. The CDR3 loop spans 14 amino acids. Per germline, CDR1 MNHNY and CDR2 SVGAGI (reference sequence). V lost 6 bases to trimming and J lost 7 bases; unmatched junction nucleotides: 7. CDR3 DNA: TGTGCCAGCAGCCGACTAGCGGGAGCGGGGGAGCAGTACTTC. This gives the protein CASSRLAGAGEQYF.

This chain links TRBV5-1 with TRBJ2-1; tentatively, D is TRBD2 (6 bases). The CDR3 is 16 residues long. Trimming removed 4 bases from V and 2 bases from J, with 16 bases in between. Germline CDR1 SGHRS, CDR2 YFSETQ. The CDR3 bases are TGCGCCAGCAGCATCGGTCTAGCGACGACCTACAATGAGCAGTTCTTC. Its protein product is CASSIGLATTYNEQFF.

This clone appeared once. This chain links TRBV28 with TRBJ1-3; D unclear. CDR1 is MDHEN, CDR2 SYDVKM, per germline. This CDR3 is built from 16 residues. V dropped 7 bases and J dropped 0 bases, with 16 bases sitting between them. The CDR3 DNA sequence: TGTGCCAGCACCCTACCGGGCCTCCGCTCTGGAAACACCATATATTTT. Its translation: CASTLPGLRSGNTIYF.

The chain carries TRBV20-1 and TRBJ2-7; 7 positions agree with TRBD1. With V trimmed by 5 bases and J by 5 bases, 3 bases remained unmatched. The V gene's germline CDR1 is DFQATT and CDR2 SNEGSKA (reference sequence). This CDR3 spans 11 amino acids. The CDR3 is CSADRVNEQYF. The DNA of the CDR3 is TGCAGTGCTGACAGGGTCAACGAGCAGTACTTC.

The gene calls are TRBV7-2 and TRBJ2-5; D call uncertain. Looked up from germline, CDR1 is SGHTA and CDR2 is FQGNSA. Trimming removed 2 bases at V and 5 bases at J, with 15 bases between. This CDR3 has 15 amino acids. The CDR3 DNA is TGTGCCAGCAGCTTACCTCGTCGAATGGGGGAGACCCAGTACTTC. This sequence encodes CASSLPRRMGETQYF.

V usage is TRBV27 and J usage is TRBJ2-7; no clear D. Looked up from germline, CDR1 is MNHEY and CDR2 is SMNVEV (reference sequence). The CDR3 has 11 amino acids. Trimming took off 8 bases at V and 6 bases at J, with 11 bases between the two ends. In DNA, the CDR3 is TGTGCCAGCGGTAGGTCGCGCGAGCAGTACTTC. Encoded protein: CASGRSREQYF.

The chain is built from TRBV28 and TRBJ2-7, with D possibly being TRBD1 (7 bases). The CDR3 loop spans 13 amino acids. With 11 bases removed from V and 4 bases from J, the gap between germline ends came to 18 bases. CDR1 is MDHEN and CDR2 is SYDVKM in the germline V gene. CDR3 amino acids: CAGIDREVYEQYF. In nucleotides, the CDR3 is TGTGCCGGAATAGACAGGGAGGTGTACGAGCAGTACTTC.

The chain combines TRBV6-5 with TRBJ2-1; 7 bases map to TRBD1. The CDR3 spans 13 residues. The J segment lost 9 bases and the V segment lost 7 bases, leaving 9 bases of the junction unmatched. Looked up from germline, CDR1 is MNHEY and CDR2 is SVGAGI. The CDR3 protein is CASTKLPGGEQFF. The CDR3 nucleotides read TGTGCCAGCACTAAACTGCCAGGGGGTGAGCAGTTCTTC.

The V call is TRBV5-5, the J call TRBJ2-1; D unclear. CDR3 length: 13 amino acids. Germline-derived CDR1 and CDR2 are SGHKS and YYEKEE (reference sequence). V shed 2 bases and J shed 6 bases, with 9 bases lying between them. In DNA form, the CDR3 reads TGTGCCAGCAGCTTCAGTCGCCGCAATGAGCAGTTCTTC. It is translated as CASSFSRRNEQFF.

The CDR3, as DNA: TGTGCCAGCAGCTTAGTGACACTAGCGGGAGGTGGCAATGAGCAGTTCTTC. Its translation is CASSLVTLAGGGNEQFF. The V gene is TRBV11-2, the J gene TRBJ2-1; TRBD2 matches 12 bases. CDR1 is SGHAT and CDR2 is FQNNGV in the germline V gene. The CDR3 spans 17 residues. V trimming: 1 base; J trimming: 6 bases; junction bases outside the gene matches: 7.

The chain uses TRBV7-8 and TRBJ2-3; 9 bases align to TRBD2. This CDR3 spans 19 amino acids. Germline lookup yields CDR1 SGHVS and CDR2 FQNEAQ. Unmatched junction bases numbered 13, after V lost 1 base and J lost 2 bases. DNA of the CDR3: TGTGCCAGCAGCTTAGGTATACTAGCGGGTATGGGCACCACAGATACGCAGTATTTT. It translates to CASSLGILAGMGTTDTQYF.

V is TRBV29-1 and J is TRBJ2-3; 15 bases match TRBD2. The CDR3 is 19 amino acids. The V segment lost 3 bases and the J segment 0 bases; nucleotides outside the gene matches: 10. CDR1 SQVTM and CDR2 ANQGSEA come from the germline V gene. In DNA, the CDR3 is TGCAGCGTTGACGGACTAGCGGGAGGGTCATCCTCTAGCACAGATACGCAGTATTTT. This sequence encodes CSVDGLAGGSSSSTDTQYF.

The V and J genes are TRBV5-4 and TRBJ1-4; 8 bases are shared with TRBD1. V trimming: 3 bases; J trimming: 0 bases; junction bases outside the gene matches: 7. CDR1 and CDR2 from the germline V gene are SGHNT and YYREEE (reference sequence). This CDR3 is built from 17 residues. The CDR3 protein is CASSSTGDAPTNEKLFF. As DNA, the CDR3 is TGTGCCAGCAGCTCGACAGGGGATGCTCCAACTAATGAAAAACTGTTTTTT. The full variable domain, in which reference TRBV5-4 and TRBJ1-4 provide the parts outside the CDR3, is ETGVTQSPTHLIKTRGQQVTLRCSSQSGHNTVSWYQQALGQGPQFIFQYYREEENGRGNFPPRFSGLQFPNYSSELNVNALELDDSALYLCASSSTGDAPTNEKLFFGSGTQLSVL.

The V and J genes are TRBV5-1 and TRBJ1-1, with TRBD1 matching 9 bases. The CDR3 sequence is 13 residues long. Germline V gene data show CDR1 as SGHRS and CDR2 as YFSETQ. J was trimmed by 7 bases and V by 0 bases; bases with no gene match: 1. CDR3: CASSLGDRDEAFF. In DNA, the CDR3 is TGCGCCAGCAGCTTGGGGGACAGGGATGAAGCTTTCTTT.

The rearrangement joins TRBV7-2 to TRBJ2-4, with 12 bases aligning to TRBD2. Germline V lookup: CDR1 SGHTA, CDR2 FQGNSA. With V trimmed by 4 bases and J by 11 bases, 9 bases remained unmatched. The CDR3 spans 15 residues. The CDR3 here is CASSSSSGRAWVQYF. The CDR3 DNA is TGTGCCAGCAGCTCCTCTAGCGGGAGGGCCTGGGTTCAGTACTTC.